The present TCR beta chain was sequenced within a study of T-cell reconstitution after alpha-beta-depleted transplantation in children. Findings and limits, study-wide: Several hundred expanded graft clones reportedly were the source of alpha-beta T cells about two months after transplant.

Preparation of the TCRbeta library used unique molecular identifiers. TCRdb processed the PCR reads anew with MiXCR; each CDR3 protein has one entry. The sample lists about 610,000 distinct CDR3 sequences; 25% to 30% were seen once. There are 16 residues in the CDR3. CDR1 and CDR2 from the germline V gene are KGHDR and SFDVKD. Trimming cost V 0 bases and J 5 bases, with 13 bases left between them. Remarks on this clonotype: Its antigen is currently unknown.

V and J are TRBV24-1 and TRBJ2-1; D perhaps matches TRBD2 (6 bases). Sample: PBMCs, taken before TCRalphabeta/CD19-depleted stem cell transplant. This TCR came from a boy in the first two years of life with Wiskott-Aldrich syndrome, due to receive a stem cell transplant. The CDR3 coding sequence is TGTGCCACCAGTGATTTGCTAGGTAGCGGTCACAATGAGCAGTTCTTC. Protein sequence: CATSDLLGSGHNEQFF.